The next 30 T cell receptor beta chains were all read from a single sample in a study of shared clonotypes between healthy human individuals. Naive CD8 isolation took CD45RO-negative cells positively selected for CCR7 and excluded terminally differentiated effector memory CD45RA+ cells. The data were produced by immunoSEQ multiplex PCR, yet TCRdb's version contains in-frame clones alone and is incomplete. The table shows roughly 2.1 million clones, with approximately 94% occurring only once. Sequencing input: naive CD8+ T cells from PBMCs. These receptors originate from a man between 18 and 35 years old in good health. Some clones in this sample may be carry-over from other donors' samples.

This chain links TRBV6-5 with TRBJ2-7; D ambiguous. This CDR3 spans 12 amino acids. V lost 6 bases and J 7 bases, leaving 13 bases between the germline ends. CDR1 is MNHEY, CDR2 SVGAGI, per germline. The CDR3 coding sequence is TGTGCCAGCAGCAAAACCGGACGGGAGCAGTACTTC. Amino acid sequence: CASSKTGREQYF.

As to this clone: In the same sample, other DNA sequences code for this CDR3. The rearrangement joins TRBV27 to TRBJ1-5; no clear D gene. This CDR3 is built from 16 residues. The V gene's germline CDR1 is MNHEY and CDR2 SMNVEV (reference sequence). V was cut by 0 bases and J by 0 bases, with 9 bases left in between. This chain's CDR3 is CASSLSAGISNQPQHF. CDR3 coding DNA: TGTGCCAGCAGTTTATCGGCCGGTATTAGCAATCAGCCCCAGCATTTT.

The chain's CDR3 is CASSRQTGGSYEQYF. CDR3 nucleotides: TGTGCCAGCAGCCGCCAGACAGGGGGCTCCTACGAGCAGTACTTC. The chain links TRBV27 to TRBJ2-7; TRBD1 aligns across 9 bases. The CDR3 length is 15 residues. V gave up 6 bases and J gave up 0 bases; unmatched junction bases: 6. The germline V gene has CDR1 MNHEY and CDR2 SMNVEV (reference sequence).

J is TRBJ1-2 and V is TRBV27; D perhaps matches TRBD1 (5 bases). CDR1 and CDR2 (germline): MNHEY, SMNVEV (reference sequence). The ends were cut back, 6 bases at V and 4 bases at J, with 15 bases in the middle. The CDR3 has 14 amino acids. The CDR3 coding sequence is TGTGCCAGCAGGGGACTGCCGGTTTCCTATGGCTACACCTTC. Translated, it gives CASRGLPVSYGYTF.

This rearrangement joins TRBV7-9 to TRBJ2-4; D ambiguous. The CDR3 has 13 residues. Trimming stripped 3 bases from V and 6 bases from J, with 9 bases between. The germline gives CDR1 SEHNR, CDR2 FQNEAQ (reference sequence). CDR3 sequence: CASSFARGNIQYF. In DNA form, the CDR3 reads TGTGCCAGCAGCTTTGCCAGAGGAAACATTCAGTACTTC.

The chain combines TRBV4-2 with TRBJ2-1, with a possible D match to TRBD1 (5 bases). The CDR3 runs to 20 residues. V was clipped by 4 bases and J by 5 bases, with 30 bases between them. Germline V gene data show CDR1 as LGHNA and CDR2 as YNFKEQ. The CDR3 bases are TGTGCCAGCAGCCCGTTAACCGGGTCCCCGCAACCAGGGTGGAACAATGAGCAGTTCTTC. Protein product: CASSPLTGSPQPGWNNEQFF.

In this sample, this clone turned up once. The chain recombines TRBV11-2 with TRBJ2-5, with D perhaps TRBD2 (5 bases). The germline gives CDR1 SGHAT, CDR2 FQNNGV. The CDR3 loop spans 14 amino acids. The V gene lost 2 bases and the J gene lost 5 bases, with 12 bases spanning the gap. CDR3 coding DNA: TGTGCCAGCAGCTTAAGGAGCGGTAGGGAGACCCAGTACTTC. Its protein is CASSLRSGRETQYF.

In this sample, this clone turned up once. Additional DNA sequences in this sample encode the identical CDR3. V is TRBV27 and J is TRBJ2-7; perhaps TRBD2 as D (6 bases). In germline, CDR1 is MNHEY, CDR2 SMNVEV (reference sequence). CDR3 length equals 14 residues. V shed 2 bases and J shed 2 bases, with 10 bases lying between them. This CDR3 reads CASSLAGLTYEQYF. As DNA, the CDR3 is TGTGCCAGCAGTTTAGCGGGACTCACCTACGAGCAGTACTTC.

In nucleotides, the CDR3 is TGTGCCAGCAGCTTAGAGTTAACTAACTATGGCTACACCTTC. It is translated as CASSLELTNYGYTF. The chain links TRBV7-2 to TRBJ1-2; D remains ambiguous. CDR3 length equals 14 residues. CDR1 is SGHTA, CDR2 FQGNSA, per germline. V was cut by 1 base and J by 0 bases, with 6 bases left in between.

This chain links TRBV2 with TRBJ2-5, with TRBD1 identical over 8 bases. The trim removed 4 bases at V and 4 bases at J, leaving 5 bases unmatched. Germline V lookup: CDR1 SNHLY, CDR2 FYNNEI. This CDR3 contains 14 residues. This CDR3 is CASSGTGTRETQYF. In nucleotides, the CDR3 is TGTGCCAGCAGTGGGACAGGGACGAGAGAGACCCAGTACTTC.

This clone has just one count. The J gene is TRBJ2-7, the V gene TRBV27; 9 bases are shared with TRBD2. Trimming at V came to 8 bases and at J to 0 bases, leaving 8 bases not matched to a gene. The CDR3 length is 15 residues. Per the germline V gene, CDR1 is MNHEY and CDR2 is SMNVEV (reference sequence). The CDR3 coding sequence is TGTGCCAGCCGGGTGGGTAGCGGGAGCTCCTACGAGCAGTACTTC. Translating it yields CASRVGSGSSYEQYF.

This chain connects TRBV27 to TRBJ1-5, with a tentative D call TRBD1 (6 bases). This CDR3 has 16 amino acids. Germline values: CDR1 MNHEY, CDR2 SMNVEV (reference sequence). V was clipped by 5 bases and J by 3 bases, with 17 bases between them. The CDR3 sequence: CASSPEITGNNQPQHF. Here the CDR3 DNA reads TGTGCCAGCAGTCCCGAAATAACAGGGAACAATCAGCCCCAGCATTTT.

The J gene is TRBJ2-1, the V gene TRBV27; TRBD1 might be the D (6 bases). This CDR3 has 14 amino acids. The V gene lost 5 bases and the J gene lost 8 bases, with 16 bases spanning the gap. Germline loops: CDR1 MNHEY, CDR2 SMNVEV (reference sequence). The CDR3 spells CASSEKQGSDEQFF. The DNA for the CDR3 is TGTGCCAGCAGTGAGAAACAGGGAAGCGATGAGCAGTTCTTC.

This clone has more than one count but fewer than ten. CDR3 bases: TGTGCCAGCAGCTCGACAGCCGACTATGGCTACACCTTC. Translating gives CASSSTADYGYTF. This sequence joins TRBV5-4 and TRBJ1-2; D is possibly TRBD1 (5 bases). Trimming cost V 3 bases and J 3 bases, with 9 bases left between them. In germline, CDR1 is SGHNT, CDR2 YYREEE (reference sequence). The CDR3 is made up of 13 amino acids.

This chain links TRBV19 with TRBJ2-3; D possibly corresponds to TRBD1 (6 bases). V lost 3 bases, J lost 5 bases, and 15 bases lay in between. CDR3 size: 15 residues. Per the germline V gene, CDR1 is LNHDA and CDR2 is SQIVND (reference sequence). The CDR3 nucleotides read TGTGCCAGTAGTATCCGGGACACATTGGGAGATACGCAGTATTTT. This translates into CASSIRDTLGDTQYF. Drawing the rest from reference TRBV19 and TRBJ2-3, the complete variable domain is DGGITQSPKYLFRKEGQNVTLSCEQNLNHDAMYWYRQDPGQGLRLIYYSQIVNDFQKGDIAEGYSVSREKKESFPLTVTSAQKNPTAFYLCASSIRDTLGDTQYFGPGTRLTVL.

The gene calls are TRBV11-2 and TRBJ2-3, with 9 bases matching TRBD2. V was clipped by 5 bases and J by 1 base; unmatched bases: 10. The CDR3 covers 17 residues. Germline CDR1 SGHAT, CDR2 FQNNGV. The CDR3 sequence: CASSRKETSGGTDTQYF. The CDR3 DNA reads TGTGCCAGCAGCCGAAAAGAGACTAGCGGAGGCACAGATACGCAGTATTTT.

The J gene is TRBJ2-3, the V gene TRBV9; 7 positions agree with TRBD2. Trimming took 0 bases from V and 2 from J; bases not matched to a gene: 6. This CDR3 has 16 amino acids. Germline loops: CDR1 SGDLS, CDR2 YYNGEE. CDR3: CASSVGGSLFTDTQYF. The CDR3 DNA reads as TGTGCCAGCAGCGTAGGCGGGAGCCTCTTCACAGATACGCAGTATTTT.

Notes on this clone: This sample includes further DNA sequences coding for the same CDR3. V usage is TRBV5-1 and J usage is TRBJ2-7; 7 nucleotides align to TRBD1. With 0 bases clipped from V and 3 bases from J, the junction kept 6 bases outside the gene matches. Germline-derived CDR1 and CDR2 are SGHRS and YFSETQ. The CDR3 sequence is 15 residues long. CDR3 nucleotide sequence: TGCGCCAGCAGCTTGGCTGACAGGGCATTCTACGAGCAGTACTTC. Its protein product is CASSLADRAFYEQYF.

This chain links TRBV27 with TRBJ2-7; 10 nucleotides agree with TRBD2. Trimming removed 4 bases from V and 5 bases from J; junction bases left unmatched: 8. This CDR3 is 15 amino acids long. Germline CDR1 MNHEY, CDR2 SMNVEV (reference sequence). Written as DNA, the CDR3 is TGTGCCAGCAGTTCGCGAAGCGGGAGGGCCGACGAGCAGTACTTC. Its translation is CASSSRSGRADEQYF.

The chain couples TRBV11-2 to TRBJ2-1; D gene uncertain. The CDR3 has 14 residues. Trimming took off 2 bases at V and 6 bases at J, with 11 bases between the two ends. Per the germline V gene, CDR1 is SGHAT and CDR2 is FQNNGV. The CDR3 loop is CASSLLLRPNEQFF. The DNA of the CDR3 is TGTGCCAGCAGCTTATTACTCCGTCCCAATGAGCAGTTCTTC.

The chain has TRBV2 and TRBJ1-1; D call uncertain. The CDR3 has 13 amino acids. The germline V and J ends were trimmed by 3 bases and 5 bases, with 10 bases remaining between them. Germline CDR1 reads SNHLY; CDR2 reads FYNNEI. The CDR3 region has the DNA TGTGCCAGCAGTGATCGGGAGGTGACTGAAGCTTTCTTT. It is translated as CASSDREVTEAFF.

This chain uses TRBV7-9 with TRBJ1-4, with D uncertain. V was cut by 2 bases and J by 0 bases, with 13 bases left in between. The CDR3 is 17 amino acids. The V gene's germline CDR1 is SEHNR and CDR2 FQNEAQ (reference sequence). This CDR3 reads CASSLSTMSSTNEKLFF. DNA of the CDR3: TGTGCCAGCAGCTTATCCACGATGTCCTCAACTAATGAAAAACTGTTTTTT.

The chain links TRBV28 to TRBJ1-2, with 8 bases matching TRBD1. The CDR3 length is 13 residues. Trimming cost V 6 bases and J 5 bases; bases outside gene matches: 5. CDR1 and CDR2 from the germline V gene are MDHEN and SYDVKM. CDR3 bases: TGTGCCAGCAGGACAGGGGTCTTGTATGGCTACACCTTC. Translated, it gives CASRTGVLYGYTF.

The rearrangement uses TRBV7-8 and TRBJ2-2; TRBD2 aligns across 7 bases. The CDR3 runs to 19 residues. V gave up 5 bases and J gave up 3 bases; unmatched junction bases: 18. Per germline, CDR1 SGHVS and CDR2 FQNEAQ. In DNA form, the CDR3 reads TGTGCCAGCAGCGTTCCTCGGGGATCTAGCGGCTCGTACACCGGGGAGCTGTTTTTT. Residues: CASSVPRGSSGSYTGELFF.

CDR3 loop: CASSSRSPHGGKSPYEQYF. The CDR3 coding sequence is TGTGCCAGCAGCTCACGCTCACCTCATGGCGGGAAGTCACCCTACGAGCAGTACTTC. J is TRBJ2-7 and V is TRBV13, with D tentatively TRBD2 (6 bases). In germline, CDR1 is PRHDT, CDR2 FYEKMQ (reference sequence). Trimming removed 4 bases from V and 2 bases from J, with 27 bases in between. This CDR3 spans 19 amino acids.

This CDR3 reads CASSLLAVRPDTQYF. The CDR3 DNA is TGTGCCAGCAGTCTCCTAGCAGTTCGCCCAGATACGCAGTATTTT. This chain uses TRBV28 with TRBJ2-3; TRBD2 is a possible D gene (5 bases). Trimming cost V 5 bases and J 4 bases, with 16 bases left between them. The germline CDR1 and CDR2 sequences are MDHEN and SYDVKM. The CDR3 totals 15 residues.

The rearrangement joins TRBV2 to TRBJ2-7; possibly TRBD1 or TRBD2 for D (5 bases each). The germline gives CDR1 SNHLY, CDR2 FYNNEI. Trimming stripped 6 bases from V and 5 bases from J, with 17 bases between. There are 14 residues in the CDR3. In DNA, the CDR3 is TGTGCCAGCAGGACGGGACCGGACGCCCACGAGCAGTACTTC. As protein: CASRTGPDAHEQYF.

This rearrangement joins TRBV13 to TRBJ2-1; the D call may be TRBD1 or TRBD2 (7 bases each). The CDR3 is 14 residues long. The germline V gene encodes CDR1 PRHDT and CDR2 FYEKMQ (reference sequence). V lost 10 bases and J 5 bases, leaving 18 bases between the germline ends. The CDR3 protein is CATRSGTVNNEQFF. The CDR3 DNA is TGTGCCACCCGAAGCGGGACAGTCAACAATGAGCAGTTCTTC.

This clone was detected a few times. The chain joins TRBV11-2 to TRBJ1-3; 8 positions agree with TRBD1. J was trimmed by 7 bases and V by 5 bases; bases with no gene match: 7. The CDR3 consists of 14 residues. Germline CDR1 SGHAT, CDR2 FQNNGV. The CDR3 DNA follows: TGTGCCAGCAGCCGCAGGGGGCTCGGGAACACCATATATTTT. Its translation: CASSRRGLGNTIYF. The complete variable domain, with remaining parts taken from reference TRBV11-2 and TRBJ1-3, reads EAGVAQSPRYKIIEKRQSVAFWCNPISGHATLYWYQQILGQGPKLLIQFQNNGVVDDSQLPKDRFSAERLKGVDSTLKIQPAKLEDSAVYLCASSRRGLGNTIYFGEGSWLTVV.

The rearrangement joins TRBV27 to TRBJ1-1, with D perhaps matching TRBD1 (6 bases). The CDR3 has 16 amino acids. Between the trimmed V and J ends, which lost 3 bases and 4 bases, there was a span of 18 bases. In germline, CDR1 is MNHEY, CDR2 SMNVEV (reference sequence). The CDR3 protein is CASSFGVRGAITEAFF. The CDR3 DNA sequence: TGTGCCAGCAGTTTTGGCGTGCGGGGGGCGATCACTGAAGCTTTCTTT.